This T cell receptor (beta chain) was captured in a study of tumor-infiltrating lymphocytes in localized non-small cell lung cancer. Study-wide context: The cohort mixed smokers and never-smokers, several histologies, and some post-neoadjuvant-chemotherapy samples. Regarding the study as a whole: Technical variation could not be separated from intratumor heterogeneity here. Available tissue quantity limited TCR sequencing to a patient subset.

This clone has more than one count but fewer than ten. Antigen specificity is unknown. The table came from immunoSEQ multiplex PCR; TCRdb's copy has only in-frame clones and leaves some out. The sample records more than 10,000 clones, roughly 67% being singletons. The sample comprised lung tumor tissue. This receptor was identified in a human donor with non-small cell lung cancer.

In DNA, the CDR3 is TGTGCCAGCAGCAACAGCCGGACCTCCTACGAGCAGTACTTC. It yields the protein CASSNSRTSYEQYF. The chain has TRBV13 and TRBJ2-7; D gene uncertain. Germline CDR1 PRHDT, CDR2 FYEKMQ (reference sequence). The V gene lost 5 bases and the J gene lost 0 bases, with 11 bases spanning the gap. This CDR3 is built from 14 residues.